This T cell receptor (beta chain) is drawn from a study of T cells expressing NK-cell markers. Overall study: Obtained from sorted CD3+CD56+NKG2C+, CD3+CD56+NKG2C- and CD3+CD56-NKG2C+ T cells were the TCR beta repertoires. The sequencing cohort of eight donors included seven HCMV-seropositive individuals and one seronegative individual.

There are 18 residues in the CDR3. No DNA is given; TCRdb re-called the 5' RACE reads and lists each CDR3 protein once. The table lists 300,000 to 500,000 distinct CDR3 sequences. This TCR was sampled from a woman in her forties or fifties in good health. The V and J genes are TRBV12-3 or TRBV12-4 and TRBJ2-6; TCRdb's assignment of TRBD2 cannot be checked, as there is no DNA. Sequencing was done on a sample of blood T cells: a sorted CD56 or NKG2C T cell subset, CD4+ or CD8+ T cells, or bulk PBMC T cells (not recorded which). This chain's CDR3 is CASSPSGGSLSGANVLTF.